Sequencing of this T cell receptor beta chain was carried out in a study of shared clonotypes between healthy human individuals. Authors' methods: ImmunoSEQ supplied junction-only sequences lacking quality scores, so filtering was different. The repertoire was sequenced with immunoSEQ multiplex PCR; TCRdb's copy has only in-frame clones and lacks some. The DNA gave D and trimming, while V, J and clone size come from that table. The sample has about 2.3 million clones; more than 80% are singletons. Donors, healthy HIV-negative adults, lacked recent acute infections or vaccinations. A note on this clone: Its antigen is as yet unknown.

Study-wide points: A handful of donors shared approximately 5% of their naive CD4 clonotypes. Relative to clonotypes present in all four donors, those not shared had lower generation probabilities.

Germline V gene data show CDR1 as SGHKS and CDR2 as YYEKEE (reference sequence). The CDR3 extends over 14 amino acids. The V end lost 4 bases, the J end lost 5 bases, and 12 bases lay between the germline ends. The TCR was taken from a man younger than 30 in good health. Some clones in this sample may be carry-over from other donors' samples. The rearrangement links TRBV5-5 to TRBJ1-4; D call uncertain. The specimen was naive CD4+ T cells from PBMCs. This sample's subset: CD45RA+ positively selected. CDR3 protein: CASSPLTLNEKLFF. In DNA form, the CDR3 reads TGTGCCAGCAGCCCCCTCACTTTAAATGAAAAACTGTTTTTT.